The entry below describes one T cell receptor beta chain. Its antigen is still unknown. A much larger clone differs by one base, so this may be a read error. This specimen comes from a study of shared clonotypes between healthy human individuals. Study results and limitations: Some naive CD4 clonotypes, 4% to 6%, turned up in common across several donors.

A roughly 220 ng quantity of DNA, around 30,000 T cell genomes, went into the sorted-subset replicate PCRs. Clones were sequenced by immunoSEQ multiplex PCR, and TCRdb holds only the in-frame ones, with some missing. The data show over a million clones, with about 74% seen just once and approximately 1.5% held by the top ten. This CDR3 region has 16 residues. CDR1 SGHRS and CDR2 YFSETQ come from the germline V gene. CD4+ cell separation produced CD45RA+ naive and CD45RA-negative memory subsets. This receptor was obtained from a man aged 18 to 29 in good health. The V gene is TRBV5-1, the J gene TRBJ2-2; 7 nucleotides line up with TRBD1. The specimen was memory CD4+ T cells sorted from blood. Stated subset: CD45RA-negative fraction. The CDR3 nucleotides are TGCGCCAGCCGCCCGGCAGGACAGGCGAACACCGGGGAGCCGTTTTTT. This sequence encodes CASRPAGQANTGEPFF.